The rows below give T cell receptor beta chains drawn from one sample of a study of cytomegalovirus exposure and HLA in healthy donors. Produced via immunoSEQ multiplex PCR; TCRdb's table is partial and in-frame only. This repertoire includes fewer than 30,000 clones. Sequenced input: PBMCs. The receptors were gathered from a man aged 30-40 years in good health and CMV-seronegative. Each CDR3 is given with its conserved first and last residue.

CDR3,V,J
CAGQGAVGSPLHF,TRBV28,TRBJ1-6
CAIRQGENYNEQFF,TRBV10-3,TRBJ2-1
CASRPVGQDYGYTF,TRBV7-2,TRBJ1-2
CASKGLSNTGELFF,TRBV5-1,TRBJ2-2
CSVQGNTEAFF,TRBV29-1,TRBJ1-1
CAISSPPTSGSYEQYF,TRBV10-3,TRBJ2-7
CAIGVADGAYEQYF,TRBV10-3,TRBJ2-7
CASSAKPPTGISYNEQFF,TRBV19,TRBJ2-1
CASRERGERVRNEQFF,TRBV5-4,TRBJ2-1
CASSIPGTGGLYNEQFF,TRBV19,TRBJ2-1
CASSLPGQGRNGYTF,TRBV18,TRBJ1-2
CSVEYGSYEQYF,TRBV29-1,TRBJ2-7
CSVLGAGTEAFF,TRBV29-1,TRBJ1-1
CASSSLGTGTDTQYF,TRBV5-6,TRBJ2-3
CSVVGQGKGYEQYF,TRBV29-1,TRBJ2-7
CASSQLGGEETQYF,TRBV5-1,TRBJ2-5
CSAVDILTGELFF,TRBV29-1,TRBJ2-2
CASSQVLWTGDSYEQYF,TRBV4-1,TRBJ2-7
CASSGLTSTDTQYF,TRBV6-1,TRBJ2-3
CASSIGERDTQYF,TRBV19,TRBJ2-3
CASSRGQGAKVDYGYTF,TRBV7-9,TRBJ1-2
CAISIGQWNYGYTF,TRBV10-3,TRBJ1-2
CASSPGRGSAYEQYF,TRBV18,TRBJ2-7
CASSPGRDRAEKLFF,TRBV18,TRBJ1-4
CASKGFSMNTEAFF,TRBV7-9,TRBJ1-1
CASSAQGATEAFF,TRBV18,TRBJ1-1
CASSSIVMGSRETQYF,TRBV7-8,TRBJ2-5
CASSYKDSSYEQYF,TRBV6-5,TRBJ2-7
CASRGDSNQPQHF,TRBV2,TRBJ1-5
CASSSVRTRDSPLHF,TRBV27,TRBJ1-6
CASNSPPSVNYEQYF,TRBV28,TRBJ2-7
CASTGGLAGYYNEQFF,TRBV19,TRBJ2-1
CASSPGGQETQYF,TRBV5-4,TRBJ2-5
CASSTNGLAGTGELFF,TRBV19,TRBJ2-2
CASSLQGPVSYEQYF,TRBV5-1,TRBJ2-7
CSRRVFFPQPQHF,TRBV29-1,TRBJ1-5
CASSLEAGPDTQYF,TRBV5-1,TRBJ2-3
CASTDRVEGEKLFF,TRBV18,TRBJ1-4
CASTGDRVEAFF,TRBV5-1,TRBJ1-1
CASSDSQGGRSLETQYF,TRBV6-4,TRBJ2-5
CASSQSLSTGVYEKLFF,TRBV16,TRBJ1-4
CASSYDGQGLDEQYF,TRBV5-1,TRBJ2-7
CASKDREAGNTIYF,TRBV6-6,TRBJ1-3
CASSLTGGIEAFF,TRBV11-1,TRBJ1-1
CASSMLGGSSYEQYF,TRBV7-2,TRBJ2-7
CASSRGEGFRHEQYF,TRBV4-3,TRBJ2-7
CASSYAQGNQPQHF,TRBV6-6,TRBJ1-5
CASSPLLTSGPYEQYF,TRBV27,TRBJ2-7
CASSRDRFDEQYF,TRBV5-4,TRBJ2-7
CASSLGEPTDTQYF,TRBV7-2,TRBJ2-3
CSRARGANEKLFF,TRBV19,TRBJ1-4